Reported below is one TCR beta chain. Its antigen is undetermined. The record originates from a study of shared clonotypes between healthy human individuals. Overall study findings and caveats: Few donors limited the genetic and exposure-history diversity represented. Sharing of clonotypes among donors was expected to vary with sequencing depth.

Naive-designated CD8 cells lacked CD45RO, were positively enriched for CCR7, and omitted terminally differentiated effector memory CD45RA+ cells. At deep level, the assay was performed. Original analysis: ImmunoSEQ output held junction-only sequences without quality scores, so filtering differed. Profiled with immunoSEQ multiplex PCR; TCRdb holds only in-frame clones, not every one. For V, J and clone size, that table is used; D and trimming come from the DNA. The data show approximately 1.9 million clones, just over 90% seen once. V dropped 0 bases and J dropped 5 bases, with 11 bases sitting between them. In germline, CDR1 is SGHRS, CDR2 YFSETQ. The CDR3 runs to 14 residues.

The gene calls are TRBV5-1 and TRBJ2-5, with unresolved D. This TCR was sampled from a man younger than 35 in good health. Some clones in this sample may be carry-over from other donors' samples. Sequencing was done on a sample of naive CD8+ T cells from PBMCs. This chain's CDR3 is CASSLVVFGETQYF. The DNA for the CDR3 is TGCGCCAGCAGCTTGGTCGTCTTCGGGGAGACCCAGTACTTC.